A single count supports the clone carrying this T cell receptor beta chain. Its target is unknown. Data came from immunoSEQ multiplex PCR; TCRdb stores just in-frame clones and leaves some out. The table has 25,000 to 35,000 clones, roughly 82% seen once. The source of the sample is a study of OX40 agonist ivuxolimab in advanced cancers. Study in general: People in dose escalation had one of these cancers: hepatocellular carcinoma, melanoma, renal cell or head and neck cancer.

Whole-study findings and limits: On average, a greater number of expanded clones characterised CD8+ T cells relative to CD4+.

The origin of this receptor is an adult with an advanced solid tumor such as melanoma, head and neck, liver or kidney cancer. Sequences were derived from CD4+ or CD8+ T cells sorted from blood, sampled in a trial of the OX40 agonist ivuxolimab.

CDR3 residues: CASSQEGQFDEQYF. CDR3 sequence (DNA): TGCGCCAGCAGCCAAGAGGGGCAGTTCGACGAGCAGTACTTC. The chain joins TRBV4-1 to TRBJ2-7, with D maybe TRBD1 (5 bases). V gave up 0 bases and J gave up 5 bases, with 11 bases separating them. CDR1 MGHRA and CDR2 YSYEKL come from the germline V gene. The CDR3 covers 14 residues.